This T cell receptor (beta chain) was sequenced for a study of blood T cell repertoires in COVID-19 (TCRdb year 2020). Regarding the complete study: Samples from collaborators originated in the United States, Italy and Spain and spanned both the acute and convalescent phases of COVID-19. The prospective study material was composed of cDNA or gDNA derived from T cells, B-cell-depleted T cells, or PBMCs. The dataset comprised deeply sampled blood TCRbeta repertoires from subjects exposed to, actively infected with, or recovered from COVID-19. The repertoires were made available in a free public database intended to serve as a resource for research on the immune response to SARS-CoV-2. The samples were drawn from two sources: the first 160 participants of the ongoing ImmuneRACE study, and 1,000 to 1,500 subjects contributed by 6 global collaborators. A de-identified subject ID, COVID-19 status, age in years and sex were almost always included in the sample metadata. Where available, HLA class I and class II types were taken from metadata supplied by the sample provider and were not determined by assay-based typing. Study-wide findings and limitations: How much clinical and demographic metadata was included differed by source and by participant, and the metadata was provided uncurated.

The immunoSEQ Assay, a bias-controlled multiplex PCR, was used to amplify TCRbeta CDR3 regions from genomic DNA. The source study handled its data this way. The number of nucleated cells in each sample was estimated by amplification of reference gene primers within the assay. Sequence reads were collapsed and filtered to measure the absolute abundance of every unique TCRbeta CDR3 rearrangement. For each sample, productive Simpson clonality was calculated as the square root of Simpson's diversity index across productive rearrangements. Not all clones reach the TCRdb copy of this immuneACCESS table, which keeps in-frame sequences only. Checked studies attribute under half of the gap to unresolved V genes and leave the rest unexplained. The DNA gave D and trimming, while V, J and clone size come from that table. The sample table lists some 47,000 clones, about 86% of them with a count of one. The biggest ten clones account for under 3% of the sample.

Each collaborating institution followed its own protocols to collect whole blood in K2EDTA tubes. For TCRbeta analysis, collaborators shipped samples as frozen whole blood, isolated PBMCs, or DNA extracted from either of those sample types. To note about this clone: Its antigen target is currently unknown. Base quality data are lacking; no much larger clone is found one base away.

Including cysteine and phenylalanine, the CDR3 has 14 amino acids. This entry keeps only the CDR3 DNA: 42 bases, framed from base 1. Cut back by 3 bases and 4 bases, the V and J ends lie 13 bases apart. CDR1 and CDR2 were assigned from the germline V gene (reference sequence) as GTSNPN and SVGIG. The clonotype was recovered from a woman older than 75 with acute or convalescent COVID-19. The material sequenced was peripheral blood. The rearrangement combines TRBV30 with TRBJ1-3, with a weak D call of TRBD1 (5 bases match). The DNA sequence reads TGTGCCTGGAGACCTCGGGGGGTGGGAAACACCATATATTTT. It translates as CAWRPRGVGNTIYF. Full variable domain (CDR3 extended with the reference TRBV30 and TRBJ1-3 proteins): SQTIHQWPATLVQPVGSPLSLECTVEGTSNPNLYWYRQAAGRGLQLLFYSVGIGQISSEVPQNLSASRPQDRQFILSSKKLLLSDSGFYLCAWRPRGVGNTIYFGEGSWLTVV.